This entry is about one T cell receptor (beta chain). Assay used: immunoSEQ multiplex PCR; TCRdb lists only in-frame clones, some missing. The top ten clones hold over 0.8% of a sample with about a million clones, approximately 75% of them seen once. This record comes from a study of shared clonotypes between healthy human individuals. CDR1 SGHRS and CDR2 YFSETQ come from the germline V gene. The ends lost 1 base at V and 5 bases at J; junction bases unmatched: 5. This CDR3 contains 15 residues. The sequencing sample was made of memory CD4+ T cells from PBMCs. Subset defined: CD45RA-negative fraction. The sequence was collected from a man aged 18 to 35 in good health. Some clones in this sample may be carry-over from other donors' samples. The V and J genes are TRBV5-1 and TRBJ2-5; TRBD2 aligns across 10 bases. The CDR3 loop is CASSLNLAGVETQYF. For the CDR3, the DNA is TGCGCCAGCAGCTTGAACCTAGCGGGGGTGGAGACCCAGTACTTC.